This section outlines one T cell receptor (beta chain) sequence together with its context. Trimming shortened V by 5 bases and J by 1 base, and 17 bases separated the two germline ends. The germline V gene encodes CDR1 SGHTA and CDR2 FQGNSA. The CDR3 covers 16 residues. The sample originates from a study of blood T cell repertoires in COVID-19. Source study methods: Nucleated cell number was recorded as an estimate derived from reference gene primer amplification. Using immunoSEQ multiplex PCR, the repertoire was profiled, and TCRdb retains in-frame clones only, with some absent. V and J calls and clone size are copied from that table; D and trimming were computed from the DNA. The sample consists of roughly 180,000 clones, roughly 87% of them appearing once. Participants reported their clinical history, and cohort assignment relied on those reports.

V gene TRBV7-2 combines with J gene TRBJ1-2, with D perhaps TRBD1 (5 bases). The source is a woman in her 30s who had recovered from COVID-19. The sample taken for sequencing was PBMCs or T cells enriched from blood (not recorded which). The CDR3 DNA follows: TGTGCCAGCAGCCAACGGACAACACAGAGTAACTATGGCTACACCTTC. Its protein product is CASSQRTTQSNYGYTF.